Below, 18 T cell receptor beta chains from the same sample are listed, as sequenced in a study of CD8 T cells in ankylosing spondylitis. Whole-study results and caveats: A motif in TCR beta, a set of seven to nine highly homologous variants, appeared characteristic of ankylosing spondylitis blood.

The antigens for these receptors are not known. TCRdb processed the 5' RACE reads anew with MiXCR; each CDR3 protein has one entry. The sample includes around 770,000 distinct CDR3 sequences, 12% of them seen just once. Source material: blood, either unsorted or a sorted T cell fraction (not recorded which). The receptor set was obtained from a male donor with ankylosing spondylitis.

This clonotype was picked up a small number of times. The chain uses TRBV6-1 and TRBJ2-3, with TRBD2 matching 7 bases. The CDR3 length is 14 residues. CDR1 is MNHNS, CDR2 SASEGT, per germline. J was trimmed by 0 bases and V by 10 bases; bases with no gene match: 7. The CDR3 here is CATGTTTSTDTQYF. The CDR3 bases are TGTGCCACCGGGACTACCACTAGCACAGATACGCAGTATTTT.

This clonotype has just a few counts. The chain combines TRBV20-1 with TRBJ1-1; D not certain. Trimming cost V 3 bases and J 0 bases, with 8 bases left between them. CDR3 size: 13 residues. Germline CDR1 is DFQATT and CDR2 is SNEGSKA (reference sequence). Written as DNA, the CDR3 is TGCAGTGCTAGGGCCCACTTGAACACTGAAGCTTTCTTT. Protein: CSARAHLNTEAFF.

This clonotype was seen many times. V usage is TRBV19 and J usage is TRBJ2-4; D is unresolved. V was pared by 4 bases and J by 5 bases, with 12 bases between. This CDR3 has 14 residues. Per the germline V gene, CDR1 is LNHDA and CDR2 is SQIVND (reference sequence). The DNA of the CDR3 is TGTGCCAGTAGTAAGACGGCCTATGAAAACATTCAGTACTTC. It is translated as CASSKTAYENIQYF.

V is TRBV5-1 and J is TRBJ2-7; possible D gene TRBD1, 6 bases. There are 16 residues in the CDR3. Germline loops: CDR1 SGHRS, CDR2 YFSETQ. V shed 7 bases and J shed 3 bases, with 23 bases lying between them. The CDR3 sequence is CASALGTPLKNYEQYF. CDR3 nucleotide sequence: TGCGCCAGCGCACTAGGGACACCTCTAAAAAACTACGAGCAGTACTTC.

This chain links TRBV4-3 with TRBJ1-1; 8 bases match TRBD1. Germline V gene sequence: CDR1 LGHNA, CDR2 YSLEER. V dropped 4 bases and J dropped 5; count of bases not matched to a gene: 9. The CDR3 loop spans 15 amino acids. The DNA of the CDR3 is TGCGCCAGCAGCCCAAACCACAGGGGGGATACTGAAGCTTTCTTT. This translates into CASSPNHRGDTEAFF.

The genes are TRBV6-2 or TRBV6-3 and TRBJ2-3; D gene ambiguous. The germline CDR1 and CDR2 sequences are MNHEY and SVGEGT. V was clipped by 6 bases and J by 4 bases, with 8 bases between them. This CDR3 is built from 12 residues. DNA for the CDR3: TGTGCCAGCAGGGCCCGCTCAGATACGCAGTATTTT. Translation gives CASRARSDTQYF.

This clonotype was counted many times. The rearrangement joins TRBV5-1 to TRBJ1-4; tentative D call: TRBD1 (5 bases). The CDR3 runs 17 residues. In germline, CDR1 is SGHRS, CDR2 YFSETQ. V gave up 0 bases and J gave up 0 bases, with 12 bases separating them. CDR3 residues: CASSLGVEGSTNEKLFF. The CDR3 nucleotides are TGCGCCAGCAGCTTGGGCGTCGAGGGGTCAACTAATGAAAAACTGTTTTTT.

This CDR3 is CASSKSGTGDNEQFF. CDR3 DNA sequence: TGTGCCAGCAGCAAATCCGGGACAGGTGACAATGAGCAGTTCTTC. This sequence joins TRBV11-2 and TRBJ2-1; 8 bases fit TRBD1. CDR1 is SGHAT and CDR2 is FQNNGV in the germline V gene. V dropped 5 bases and J dropped 5; count of bases not matched to a gene: 8. The length of the CDR3 is 15 residues.

This clonotype was counted a few times. V usage is TRBV6-8 and J usage is TRBJ1-5; TRBD1 is a possible D gene (5 bases). The germline CDR1 and CDR2 sequences are MNHGY and SAAAGT. V dropped 0 bases and J dropped 0 bases, with 12 bases sitting between them. The CDR3 runs 17 residues. The CDR3 region has the DNA TGTGCCAGCAGTTACTCGGGGCCGGTTTATAGCAATCAGCCCCAGCATTTT. Translating it yields CASSYSGPVYSNQPQHF.

This clonotype occurred a few times. J is TRBJ2-5 and V is TRBV20-1, with D perhaps matching TRBD1 or TRBD2 (6 bases each). The V gene's germline CDR1 is DFQATT and CDR2 SNEGSKA (reference sequence). Deletions cut 3 bases from V and 4 bases from J, with 15 bases between. CDR3 length: 14 amino acids. CDR3 protein: CSASGGPLRETQYF. The CDR3 nucleotides read TGCAGTGCTAGTGGGGGGCCTTTGCGAGAGACCCAGTACTTC.

This chain links TRBV20-1 with TRBJ2-1; D might be TRBD2 (5 bases). The CDR3 covers 15 residues. The ends were cut back, 5 bases at V and 9 bases at J, with 23 bases in the middle. Germline CDR1 and CDR2: DFQATT and SNEGSKA (reference sequence). The CDR3 sequence: CSAYRPGFRRFEQFF. Written as DNA, the CDR3 is TGCAGTGCTTATCGTCCGGGGTTCAGGAGGTTTGAGCAGTTCTTC.

This clonotype was counted many times. This rearrangement joins TRBV15 to TRBJ2-7; unclear D gene. CDR3 length: 13 amino acids. Trimming cost V 4 bases and J 10 bases, with 17 bases left between them. Germline V gene data show CDR1 as LNHNV and CDR2 as YYDKDF (reference sequence). As DNA, the CDR3 is TGTGCCACCAGCACCTCATCGACCGGGTCACAGTACTTC. Its protein is CATSTSSTGSQYF.

Only a few counts were recorded for this clonotype. The chain employs TRBV5-6 and TRBJ1-2; maybe TRBD1 (5 bases). The CDR3 runs 16 residues. Trimming stripped 5 bases from V and 0 bases from J, with 17 bases between. From germline, CDR1 is SGHDT and CDR2 YYEEEE. The CDR3 here is CASSSIRGTTNYGYTF. The CDR3 DNA sequence: TGTGCCAGCAGTTCGATCCGGGGGACTACTAACTATGGCTACACCTTC.

This clonotype came up a few times. The chain joins TRBV6-1 to TRBJ1-5; the D is unclear. The V gene's germline CDR1 is MNHNS and CDR2 SASEGT. V was shortened by 4 bases and J by 2 bases, with 15 bases between the two germline ends. CDR3 size: 16 residues. The CDR3, as DNA: TGTGCCAGCAGTGTCTACCTCGCCCGCGGCAATCAGCCCCAGCATTTT. Its translation is CASSVYLARGNQPQHF.

This rearrangement joins TRBV20-1 to TRBJ2-5, with TRBD2 as a possible D gene (6 bases). Per germline, CDR1 DFQATT and CDR2 SNEGSKA (reference sequence). The length of the CDR3 is 13 residues. V lost 5 bases to trimming and J lost 1 base, with 11 bases between them. This CDR3 reads CSAGRGTQETQYF. The CDR3 DNA is TGCAGTGCTGGCCGGGGGACCCAAGAGACCCAGTACTTC.

This clonotype has only a few counts. J is TRBJ1-1 and V is TRBV5-4; 7 nucleotides match TRBD1. The CDR3 runs 15 residues. Germline V gene lookup returns CDR1 SGHNT and CDR2 YYREEE (reference sequence). The ends lost 4 bases at V and 0 bases at J; junction bases unmatched: 6. CDR3 in DNA: TGTGCCAGCAGCGCGGGACAGACCATGAACACTGAAGCTTTCTTT. Protein sequence: CASSAGQTMNTEAFF.

The chain has TRBV2 and TRBJ1-2; TRBD1 matches 7 bases. This CDR3 contains 13 residues. V shed 3 bases, J shed 6 bases, and the junction held 4 bases outside the gene matches. The germline gives CDR1 SNHLY, CDR2 FYNNEI. The CDR3 loop reads CASSETGSNGYTF. The CDR3 DNA reads as TGTGCCAGCAGTGAGACAGGGAGTAATGGCTACACCTTC.

This clonotype was seen at least ten times. The chain combines TRBV6-5 with TRBJ2-3; no definite D call. V lost 0 bases and J lost 0, with 4 bases in between. Germline values: CDR1 MNHEY, CDR2 SVGAGI. CDR3 length: 14 amino acids. The CDR3 reads CASSYSDSTDTQYF. CDR3 nucleotides: TGTGCCAGCAGTTACTCAGATAGCACAGATACGCAGTATTTT.